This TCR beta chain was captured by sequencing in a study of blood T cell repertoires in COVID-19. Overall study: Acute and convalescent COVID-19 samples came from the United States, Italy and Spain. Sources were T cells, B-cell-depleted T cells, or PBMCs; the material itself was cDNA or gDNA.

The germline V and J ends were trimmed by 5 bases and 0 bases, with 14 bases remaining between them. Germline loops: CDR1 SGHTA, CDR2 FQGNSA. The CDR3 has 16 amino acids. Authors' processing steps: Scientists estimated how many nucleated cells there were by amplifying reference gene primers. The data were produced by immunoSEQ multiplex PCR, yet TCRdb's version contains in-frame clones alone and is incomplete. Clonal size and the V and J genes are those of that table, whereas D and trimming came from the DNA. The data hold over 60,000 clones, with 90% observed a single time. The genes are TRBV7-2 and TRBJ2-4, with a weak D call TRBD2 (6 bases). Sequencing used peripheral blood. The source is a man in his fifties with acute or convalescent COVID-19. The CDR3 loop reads CASSLDYPLAKNIQYF. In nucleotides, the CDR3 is TGTGCCAGCAGCCTGGACTACCCCCTAGCCAAAAACATTCAGTACTTC.